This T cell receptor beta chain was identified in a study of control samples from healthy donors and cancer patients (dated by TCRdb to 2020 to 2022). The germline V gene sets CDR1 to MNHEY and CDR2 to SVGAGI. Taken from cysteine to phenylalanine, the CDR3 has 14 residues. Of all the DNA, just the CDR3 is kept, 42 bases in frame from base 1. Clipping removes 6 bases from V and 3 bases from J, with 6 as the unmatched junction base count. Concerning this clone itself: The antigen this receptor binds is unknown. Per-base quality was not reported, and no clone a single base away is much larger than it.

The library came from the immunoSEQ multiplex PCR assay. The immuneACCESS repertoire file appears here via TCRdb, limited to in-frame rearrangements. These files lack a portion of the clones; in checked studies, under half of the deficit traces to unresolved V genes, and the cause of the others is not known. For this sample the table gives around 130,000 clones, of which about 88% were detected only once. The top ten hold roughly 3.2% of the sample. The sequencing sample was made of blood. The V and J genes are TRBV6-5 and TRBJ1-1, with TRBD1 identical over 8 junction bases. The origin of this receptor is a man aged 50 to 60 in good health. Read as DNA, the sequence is TGTGCCAGCAGGACAGGGGTGGGGTACACTGAAGCTTTCTTT. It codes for CASRTGVGYTEAFF.